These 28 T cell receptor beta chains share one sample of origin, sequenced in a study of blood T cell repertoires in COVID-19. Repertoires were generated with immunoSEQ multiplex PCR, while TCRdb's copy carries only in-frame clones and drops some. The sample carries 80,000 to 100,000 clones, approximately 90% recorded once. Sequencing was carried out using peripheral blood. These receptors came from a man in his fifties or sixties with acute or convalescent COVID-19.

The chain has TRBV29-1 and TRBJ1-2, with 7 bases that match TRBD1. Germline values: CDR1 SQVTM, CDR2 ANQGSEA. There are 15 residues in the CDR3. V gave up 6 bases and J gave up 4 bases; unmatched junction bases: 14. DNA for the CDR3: TGCAGCGTAGACCCTGTGGTAGGGGGCGCCTATGGCTACACCTTC. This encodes CSVDPVVGGAYGYTF.

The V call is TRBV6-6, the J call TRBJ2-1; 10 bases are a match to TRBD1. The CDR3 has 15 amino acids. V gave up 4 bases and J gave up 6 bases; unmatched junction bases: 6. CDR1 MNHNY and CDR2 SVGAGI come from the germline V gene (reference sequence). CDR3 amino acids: CASSSRTGGANEQFF. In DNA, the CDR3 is TGTGCCAGCAGTTCGCGGACAGGGGGGGCCAATGAGCAGTTCTTC.

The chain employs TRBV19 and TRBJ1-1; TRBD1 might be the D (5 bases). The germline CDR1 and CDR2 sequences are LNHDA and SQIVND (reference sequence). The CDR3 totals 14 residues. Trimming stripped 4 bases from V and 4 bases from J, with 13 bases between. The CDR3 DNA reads TGTGCCAGTAGTAACGACCCGGGGGGCACTGAAGCTTTCTTT. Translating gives CASSNDPGGTEAFF.

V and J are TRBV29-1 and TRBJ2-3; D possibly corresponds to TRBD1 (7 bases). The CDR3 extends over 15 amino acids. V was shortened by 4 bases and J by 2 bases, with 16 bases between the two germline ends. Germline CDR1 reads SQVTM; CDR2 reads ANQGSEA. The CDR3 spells CSVGGGTGATDTQYF. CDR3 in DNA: TGCAGCGTTGGGGGAGGTACAGGGGCCACAGATACGCAGTATTTT.

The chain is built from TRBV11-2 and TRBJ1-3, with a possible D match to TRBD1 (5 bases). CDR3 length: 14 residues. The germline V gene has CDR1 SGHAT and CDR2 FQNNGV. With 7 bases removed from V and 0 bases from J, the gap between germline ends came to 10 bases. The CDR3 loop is CASIRGASGNTIYF. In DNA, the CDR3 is TGTGCCAGCATCCGCGGGGCCTCTGGAAACACCATATATTTT.

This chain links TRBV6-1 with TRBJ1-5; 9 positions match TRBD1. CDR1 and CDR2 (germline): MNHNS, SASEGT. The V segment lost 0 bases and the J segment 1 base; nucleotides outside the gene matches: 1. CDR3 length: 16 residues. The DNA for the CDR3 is TGTGCCAGCAGTGAAGCGGGGACAGGGAGCAATCAGCCCCAGCATTTT. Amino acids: CASSEAGTGSNQPQHF.

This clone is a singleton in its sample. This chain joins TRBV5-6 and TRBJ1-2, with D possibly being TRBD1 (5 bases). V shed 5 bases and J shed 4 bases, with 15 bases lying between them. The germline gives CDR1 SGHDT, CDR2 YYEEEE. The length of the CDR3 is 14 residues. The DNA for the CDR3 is TGTGCCAGCAGACGTAGAGGGGAGGCCTATGGCTACACCTTC. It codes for CASRRRGEAYGYTF.

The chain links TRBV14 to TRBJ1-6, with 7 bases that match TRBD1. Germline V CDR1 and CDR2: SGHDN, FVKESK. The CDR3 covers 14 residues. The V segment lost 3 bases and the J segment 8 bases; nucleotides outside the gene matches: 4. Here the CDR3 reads CASSQGGQYSPLHF. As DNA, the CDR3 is TGTGCCAGCAGCCAGGGGGGACAGTATTCACCCCTCCACTTT. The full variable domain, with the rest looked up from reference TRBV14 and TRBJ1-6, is EAGVTQFPSHSVIEKGQTVTLRCDPISGHDNLYWYRRVMGKEIKFLLHFVKESKQDESGMPNNRFLAERTGGTYSTLKVQPAELEDSGVYFCASSQGGQYSPLHFGNGTRLTVT.

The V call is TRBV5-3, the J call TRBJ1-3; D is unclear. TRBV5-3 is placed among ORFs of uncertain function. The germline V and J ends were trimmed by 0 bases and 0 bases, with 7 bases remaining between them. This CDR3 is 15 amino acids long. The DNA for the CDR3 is TGTGCCAGAAGCTTGGGCGGGTCCTCTGGAAACACCATATATTTT. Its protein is CARSLGGSSGNTIYF.

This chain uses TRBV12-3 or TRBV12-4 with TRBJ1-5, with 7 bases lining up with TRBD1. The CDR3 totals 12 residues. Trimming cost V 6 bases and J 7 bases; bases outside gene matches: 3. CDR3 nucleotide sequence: TGTGCCAGCAGCAACAGGGGACAGCCCCAGCATTTT. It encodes CASSNRGQPQHF.

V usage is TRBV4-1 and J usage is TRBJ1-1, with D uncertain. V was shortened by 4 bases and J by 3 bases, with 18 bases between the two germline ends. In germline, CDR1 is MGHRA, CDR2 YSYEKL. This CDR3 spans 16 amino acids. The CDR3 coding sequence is TGCGCCAGCAGCCCGAAAGGGAGGGAAAAGGACACTGAAGCTTTCTTT. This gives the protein CASSPKGREKDTEAFF.

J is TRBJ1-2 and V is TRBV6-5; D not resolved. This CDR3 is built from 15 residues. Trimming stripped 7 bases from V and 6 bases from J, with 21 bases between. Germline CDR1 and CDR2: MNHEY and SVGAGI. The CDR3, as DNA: TGTGCCAGCATCCCGCGGGTTGGTAACGCTGATGGCTACACCTTC. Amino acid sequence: CASIPRVGNADGYTF.

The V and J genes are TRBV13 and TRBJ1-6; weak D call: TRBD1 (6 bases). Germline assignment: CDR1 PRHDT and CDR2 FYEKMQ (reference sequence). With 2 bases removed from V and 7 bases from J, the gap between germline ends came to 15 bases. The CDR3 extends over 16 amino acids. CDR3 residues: CASSLSTGLGNSPLHF. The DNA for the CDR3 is TGTGCCAGCAGCTTATCCACAGGGCTTGGGAATTCACCCCTCCACTTT.

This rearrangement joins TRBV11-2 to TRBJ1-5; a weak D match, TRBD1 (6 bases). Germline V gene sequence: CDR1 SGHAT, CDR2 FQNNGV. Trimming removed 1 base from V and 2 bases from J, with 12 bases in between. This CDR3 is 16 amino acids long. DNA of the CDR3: TGTGCCAGCAGCTTAGGTACAGGGTTGGGCAATCAGCCCCAGCATTTT. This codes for CASSLGTGLGNQPQHF.

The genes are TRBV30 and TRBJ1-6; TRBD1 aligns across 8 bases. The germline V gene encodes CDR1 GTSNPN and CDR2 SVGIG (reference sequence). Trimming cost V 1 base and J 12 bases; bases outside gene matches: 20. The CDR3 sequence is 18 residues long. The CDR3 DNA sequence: TGTGCCTGGAGTGATCCTTCGCGTAGTACAGGGGGTTGGGGACCCCTCCACTTT. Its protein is CAWSDPSRSTGGWGPLHF.

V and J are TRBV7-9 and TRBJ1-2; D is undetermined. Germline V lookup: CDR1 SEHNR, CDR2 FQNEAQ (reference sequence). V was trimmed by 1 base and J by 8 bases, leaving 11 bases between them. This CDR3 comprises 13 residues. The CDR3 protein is CASSLVRGEGYTF. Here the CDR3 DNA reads TGTGCCAGCAGCTTAGTCCGCGGAGAGGGCTACACCTTC.

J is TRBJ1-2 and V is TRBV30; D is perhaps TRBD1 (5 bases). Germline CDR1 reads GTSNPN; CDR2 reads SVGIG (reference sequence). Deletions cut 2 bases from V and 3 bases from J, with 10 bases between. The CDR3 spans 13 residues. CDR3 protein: CAWSQGRHYGYTF. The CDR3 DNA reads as TGTGCCTGGAGTCAGGGTAGGCACTATGGCTACACCTTC.

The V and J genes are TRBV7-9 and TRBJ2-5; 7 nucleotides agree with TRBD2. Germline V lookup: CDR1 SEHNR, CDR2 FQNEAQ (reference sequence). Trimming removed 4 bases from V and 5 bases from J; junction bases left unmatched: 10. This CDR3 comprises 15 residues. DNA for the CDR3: TGTGCCAGCAGCTACCTATGGACTAGTCCGGAGACCCAGTACTTC. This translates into CASSYLWTSPETQYF. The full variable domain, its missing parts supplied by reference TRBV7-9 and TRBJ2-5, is DTGVSQNPRHKITKRGQNVTFRCDPISEHNRLYWYRQTLGQGPEFLTYFQNEAQLEKSRLLSDRFSAERPKGSFSTLEIQRTEQGDSAMYLCASSYLWTSPETQYFGPGTRLLVL.

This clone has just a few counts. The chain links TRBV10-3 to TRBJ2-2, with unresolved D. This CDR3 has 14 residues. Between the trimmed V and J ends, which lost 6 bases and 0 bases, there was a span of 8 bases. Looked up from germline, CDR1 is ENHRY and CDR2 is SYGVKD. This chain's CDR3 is CAIRPTTNTGELFF. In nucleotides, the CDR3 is TGTGCCATCAGACCAACTACGAACACCGGGGAGCTGTTTTTT.

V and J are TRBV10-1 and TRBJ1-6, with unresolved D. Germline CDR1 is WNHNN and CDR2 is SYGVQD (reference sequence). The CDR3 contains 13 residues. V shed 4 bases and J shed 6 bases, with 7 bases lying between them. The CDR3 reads CASSGTVNSPLHF. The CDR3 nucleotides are TGCGCCAGCAGTGGAACAGTTAATTCACCCCTCCACTTT.

The DNA of the CDR3 is TGTGCCAGCAGCCCGATCGTTGGGAGGAGCTCCTACAATGAGCAGTTCTTC. It yields the protein CASSPIVGRSSYNEQFF. The V call is TRBV7-2, the J call TRBJ2-1, with a tentative D call TRBD2 (6 bases). Trimming left V 5 bases short and J 0 bases short, with 17 bases between. The CDR3 sequence is 17 residues long. CDR1 is SGHTA and CDR2 is FQGNSA in the germline V gene.

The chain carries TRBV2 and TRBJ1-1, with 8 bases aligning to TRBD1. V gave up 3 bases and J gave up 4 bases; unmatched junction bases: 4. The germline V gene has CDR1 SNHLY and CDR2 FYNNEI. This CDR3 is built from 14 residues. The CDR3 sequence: CASSEQGAGTEAFF. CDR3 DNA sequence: TGTGCCAGCAGTGAGCAGGGGGCGGGCACTGAAGCTTTCTTT.

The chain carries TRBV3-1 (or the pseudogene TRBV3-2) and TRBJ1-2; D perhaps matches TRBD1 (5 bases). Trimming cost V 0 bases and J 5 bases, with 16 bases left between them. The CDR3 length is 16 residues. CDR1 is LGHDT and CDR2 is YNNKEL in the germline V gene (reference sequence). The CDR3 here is CASSQDLGQGRYGYTF. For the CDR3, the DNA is TGTGCCAGCAGCCAAGATCTCGGTCAGGGTAGATATGGCTACACCTTC.

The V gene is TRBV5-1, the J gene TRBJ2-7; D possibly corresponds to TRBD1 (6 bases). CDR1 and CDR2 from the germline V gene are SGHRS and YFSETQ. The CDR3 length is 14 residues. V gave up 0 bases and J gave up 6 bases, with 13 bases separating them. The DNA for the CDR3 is TGCGCCAGCAGCTTGGAGGGACAAGGGGGCGAGCAGTACTTC. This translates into CASSLEGQGGEQYF.

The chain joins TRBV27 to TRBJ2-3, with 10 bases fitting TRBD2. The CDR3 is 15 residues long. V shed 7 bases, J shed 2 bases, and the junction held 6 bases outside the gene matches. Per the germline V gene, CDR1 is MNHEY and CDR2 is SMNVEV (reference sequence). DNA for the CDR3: TGTGCCAGCACTATAAGCGGGGGGGTCACAGATACGCAGTATTTT. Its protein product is CASTISGGVTDTQYF.

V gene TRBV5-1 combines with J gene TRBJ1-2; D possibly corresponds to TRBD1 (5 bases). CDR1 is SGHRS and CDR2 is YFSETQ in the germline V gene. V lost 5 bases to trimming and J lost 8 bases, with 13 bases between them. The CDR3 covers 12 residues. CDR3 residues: CASRHEWGGYTF. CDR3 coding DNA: TGCGCCAGCAGGCATGAGTGGGGCGGCTACACCTTC.

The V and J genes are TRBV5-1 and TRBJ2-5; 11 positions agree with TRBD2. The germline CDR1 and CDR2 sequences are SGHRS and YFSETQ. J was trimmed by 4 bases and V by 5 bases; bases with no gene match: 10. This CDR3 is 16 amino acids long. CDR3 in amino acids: CASRVAGGPPGETQYF. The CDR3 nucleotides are TGCGCCAGCAGAGTAGCGGGGGGGCCACCGGGAGAGACCCAGTACTTC.

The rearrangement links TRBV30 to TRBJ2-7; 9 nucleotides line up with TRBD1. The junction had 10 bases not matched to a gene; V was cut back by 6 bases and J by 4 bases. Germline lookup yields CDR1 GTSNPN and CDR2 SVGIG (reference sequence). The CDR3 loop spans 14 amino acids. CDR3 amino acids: CACIPGQGRYEQYF. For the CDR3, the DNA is TGTGCCTGTATACCGGGACAGGGAAGGTACGAGCAGTACTTC.